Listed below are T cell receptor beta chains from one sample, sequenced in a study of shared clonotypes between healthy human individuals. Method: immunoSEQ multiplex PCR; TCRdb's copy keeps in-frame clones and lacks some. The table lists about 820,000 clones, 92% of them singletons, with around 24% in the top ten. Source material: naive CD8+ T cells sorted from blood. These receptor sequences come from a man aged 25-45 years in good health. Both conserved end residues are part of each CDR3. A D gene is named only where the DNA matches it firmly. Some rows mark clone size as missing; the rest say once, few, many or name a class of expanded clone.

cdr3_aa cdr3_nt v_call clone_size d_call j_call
CASSFGQGYEQYF TGTGCCAGCAGTTTCGGACAGGGGTACGAGCAGTACTTC TRBV27 few TRBD1 TRBJ2-7
CASTRASGRVRYEQYF TGTGCCAGCACCAGGGCTAGCGGGAGGGTTCGCTACGAGCAGTACTTC TRBV28 NA TRBD2 TRBJ2-7
CASSKGQGANQPQHF TGTGCCAGCAGCAAAGGACAGGGGGCTAATCAGCCCCAGCATTTT TRBV7-9 NA TRBD1 TRBJ1-5
CASSLGTGGRAYEQYF TGTGCCAGCAGCTTAGGGACAGGTGGCCGAGCCTACGAGCAGTACTTC TRBV7-9 NA TRBD1 TRBJ2-7
CAWSPPPIQPQHF TGTGCCTGGAGCCCCCCTCCTATACAGCCCCAGCATTTT TRBV30 NA NA TRBJ1-5
CASSHPSSRGRSGELFF TGTGCCAGCAGCCATCCCAGTTCTAGGGGCAGGTCCGGGGAGCTGTTTTTT TRBV7-9 NA NA TRBJ2-2
CSVGGLASSYNEQFF TGCAGCGTTGGGGGGTTAGCTAGCTCCTACAATGAGCAGTTCTTC TRBV29-1 NA NA TRBJ2-1
CASSSGQGFTEAFF TGCGCCAGCAGCTCGGGACAGGGGTTCACTGAAGCTTTCTTT TRBV5-1 NA TRBD1 TRBJ1-1
CASSPRQGAYGYTF TGTGCCAGCAGTCCCCGACAGGGTGCCTATGGCTACACCTTC TRBV28 NA TRBD1 TRBJ1-2
CASSFTSGETSTDTQYF TGTGCCAGCAGCTTTACTAGCGGAGAAACTAGCACAGATACGCAGTATTTT TRBV7-6 NA TRBD2 TRBJ2-3
CSVVLGVGNEQFF TGCAGCGTTGTACTAGGGGTAGGCAATGAGCAGTTCTTC TRBV29-1 NA NA TRBJ2-1
CASSEVDGTSGYNGGDEEQFF TGTGCCAGCAGTGAAGTCGATGGGACTAGCGGATACAACGGGGGAGACGAAGAGCAGTTCTTC TRBV2 NA TRBD2 TRBJ2-1
CASSLRDYEQYF TGTGCCAGCAGCTTGAGGGACTACGAGCAGTACTTC TRBV5-5 once NA TRBJ2-7
CASSGRLRQGNYGYTF TGTGCCAGCAGCGGGCGTCTGAGACAGGGAAACTATGGCTACACCTTC TRBV7-8 NA TRBD1 TRBJ1-2
CASSDGTGNEKLFF TGTGCCAGCAGCGACGGGACAGGGAACGAAAAACTGTTTTTT TRBV7-9 NA TRBD1 TRBJ1-4
CASSLGLAGVSYNEQFF TGTGCCAGCAGCTTAGGTTTAGCGGGCGTCTCCTACAATGAGCAGTTCTTC TRBV7-9 NA TRBD2 TRBJ2-1
CASSDGTPLQLFF TGTGCCAGCAGCGATGGGACACCGCTTCAGCTGTTTTTT TRBV5-4 NA NA TRBJ2-2